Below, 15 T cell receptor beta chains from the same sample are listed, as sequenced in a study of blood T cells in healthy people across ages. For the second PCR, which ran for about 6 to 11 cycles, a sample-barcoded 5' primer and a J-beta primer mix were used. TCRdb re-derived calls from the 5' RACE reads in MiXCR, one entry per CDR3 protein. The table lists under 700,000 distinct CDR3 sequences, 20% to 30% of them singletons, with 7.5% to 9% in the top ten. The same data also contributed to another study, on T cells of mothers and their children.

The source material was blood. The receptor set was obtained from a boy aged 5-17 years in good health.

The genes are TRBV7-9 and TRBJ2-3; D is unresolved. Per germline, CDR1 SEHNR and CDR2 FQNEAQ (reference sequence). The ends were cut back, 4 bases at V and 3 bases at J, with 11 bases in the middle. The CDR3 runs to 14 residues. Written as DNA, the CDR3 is TGTGCCAGCAGCTCAACGACCAGAACAGATACGCAGTATTTT. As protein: CASSSTTRTDTQYF.

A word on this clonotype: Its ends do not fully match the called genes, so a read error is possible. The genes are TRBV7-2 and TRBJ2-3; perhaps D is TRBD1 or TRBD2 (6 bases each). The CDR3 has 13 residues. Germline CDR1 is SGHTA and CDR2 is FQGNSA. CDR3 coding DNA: TGTGCCAGCAGCTTAGTGGAGGGACATACGCGGTATTTT. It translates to CASSLVEGHTRYF.

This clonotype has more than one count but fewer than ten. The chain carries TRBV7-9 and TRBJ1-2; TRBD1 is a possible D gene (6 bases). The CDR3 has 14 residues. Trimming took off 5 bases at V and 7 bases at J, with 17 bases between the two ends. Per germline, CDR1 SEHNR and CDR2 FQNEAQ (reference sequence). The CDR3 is CASSPSMTGSGYTF. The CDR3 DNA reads TGTGCCAGCAGCCCTAGCATGACAGGAAGTGGCTACACCTTC.

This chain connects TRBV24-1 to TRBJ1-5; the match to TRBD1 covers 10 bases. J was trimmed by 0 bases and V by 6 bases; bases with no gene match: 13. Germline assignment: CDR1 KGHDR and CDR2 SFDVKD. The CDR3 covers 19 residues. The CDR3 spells CATSQSRDRGLYSNQPQHF. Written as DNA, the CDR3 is TGTGCCACCAGTCAAAGCCGGGACAGGGGCCTCTATAGCAATCAGCCCCAGCATTTT.

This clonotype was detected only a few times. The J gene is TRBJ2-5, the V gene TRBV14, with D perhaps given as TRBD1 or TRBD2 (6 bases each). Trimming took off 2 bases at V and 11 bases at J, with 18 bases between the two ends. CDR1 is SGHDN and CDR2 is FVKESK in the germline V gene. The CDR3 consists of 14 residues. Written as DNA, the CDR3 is TGTGCCAGCAGCCAATTCAGGGGTCGGAGGGAGCAGTACTTC. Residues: CASSQFRGRREQYF.

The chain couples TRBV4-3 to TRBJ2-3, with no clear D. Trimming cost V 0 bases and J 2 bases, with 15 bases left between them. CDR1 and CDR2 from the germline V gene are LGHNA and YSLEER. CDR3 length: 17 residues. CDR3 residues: CASSQDQKLPPTDTQYF. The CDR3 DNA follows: TGCGCCAGCAGCCAAGATCAGAAGCTGCCGCCCACAGATACGCAGTATTTT.

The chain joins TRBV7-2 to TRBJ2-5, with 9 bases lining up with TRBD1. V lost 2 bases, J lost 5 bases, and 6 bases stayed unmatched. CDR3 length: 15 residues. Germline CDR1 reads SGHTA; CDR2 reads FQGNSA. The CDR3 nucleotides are TGTGCCAGCAGCTTAATACAGGGGGCTGGGGAGACCCAGTACTTC. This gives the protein CASSLIQGAGETQYF.

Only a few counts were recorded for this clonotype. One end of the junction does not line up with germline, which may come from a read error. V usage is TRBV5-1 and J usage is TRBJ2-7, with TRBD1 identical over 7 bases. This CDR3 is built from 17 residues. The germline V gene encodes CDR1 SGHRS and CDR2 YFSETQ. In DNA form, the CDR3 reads TGCGCCGGCAGCTTCAACCCCCAAGCGACAGGGTCCTACGAGCAGTACTTC. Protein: CAGSFNPQATGSYEQYF.

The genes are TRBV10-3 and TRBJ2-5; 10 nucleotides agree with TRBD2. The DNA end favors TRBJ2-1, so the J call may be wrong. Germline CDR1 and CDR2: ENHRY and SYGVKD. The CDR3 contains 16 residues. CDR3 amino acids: CAISESGRVFYNEQFF. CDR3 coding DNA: TGTGCCATCAGTGAGAGCGGGAGGGTTTTTTACAATGAGCAGTTCTTC.

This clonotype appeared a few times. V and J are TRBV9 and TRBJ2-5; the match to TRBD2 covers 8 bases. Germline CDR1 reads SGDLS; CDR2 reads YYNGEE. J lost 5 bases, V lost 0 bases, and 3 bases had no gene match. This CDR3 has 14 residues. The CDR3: CASSVVAGSETQYF. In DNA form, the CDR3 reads TGTGCCAGCAGCGTAGTAGCGGGGAGTGAGACCCAGTACTTC.

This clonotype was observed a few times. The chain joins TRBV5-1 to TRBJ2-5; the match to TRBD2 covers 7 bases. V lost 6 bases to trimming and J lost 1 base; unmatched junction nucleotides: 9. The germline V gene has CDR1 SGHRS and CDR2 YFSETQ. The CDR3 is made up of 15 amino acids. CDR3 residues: CASIPLGGGQETQYF. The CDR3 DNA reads TGCGCCAGCATTCCCCTCGGCGGGGGCCAAGAGACCCAGTACTTC. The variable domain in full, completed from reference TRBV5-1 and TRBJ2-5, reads KAGVTQTPRYLIKTRGQQVTLSCSPISGHRSVSWYQQTPGQGLQFLFEYFSETQRNKGNFPGRFSGRQFSNSRSEMNVSTLELGDSALYLCASIPLGGGQETQYFGPGTRLLVL.

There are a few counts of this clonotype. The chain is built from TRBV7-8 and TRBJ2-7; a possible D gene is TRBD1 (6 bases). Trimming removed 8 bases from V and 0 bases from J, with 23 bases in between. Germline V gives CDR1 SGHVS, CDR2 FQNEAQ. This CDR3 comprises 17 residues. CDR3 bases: TGTGCCAGCGGCGGAAGCATAGGACAGTTCAACTCCTACGAGCAGTACTTC. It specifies CASGGSIGQFNSYEQYF. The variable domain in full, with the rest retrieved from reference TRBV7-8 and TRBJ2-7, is GAGVSQSPRYKVAKRGQDVALRCDPISGHVSLFWYQQALGQGPEFLTYFQNEAQLDKSGLPSDRFFAERPEGSVSTLKIQRTQQEDSAVYLCASGGSIGQFNSYEQYFGPGTRLTVT.

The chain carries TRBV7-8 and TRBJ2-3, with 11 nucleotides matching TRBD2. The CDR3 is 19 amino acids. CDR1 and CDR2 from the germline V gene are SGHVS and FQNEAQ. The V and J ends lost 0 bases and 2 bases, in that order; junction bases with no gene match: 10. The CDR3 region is CASSLAPPLAGGHTDTQYF. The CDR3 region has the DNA TGTGCCAGCAGCTTAGCGCCACCGCTAGCGGGGGGCCACACAGATACGCAGTATTTT.

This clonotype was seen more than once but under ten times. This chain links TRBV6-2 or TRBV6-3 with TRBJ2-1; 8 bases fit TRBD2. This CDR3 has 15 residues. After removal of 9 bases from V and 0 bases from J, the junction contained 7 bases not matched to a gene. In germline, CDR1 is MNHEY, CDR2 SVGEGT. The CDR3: CASKRERPSYNEQFF. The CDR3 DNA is TGTGCCAGTAAGCGGGAGCGACCCTCCTACAATGAGCAGTTCTTC.

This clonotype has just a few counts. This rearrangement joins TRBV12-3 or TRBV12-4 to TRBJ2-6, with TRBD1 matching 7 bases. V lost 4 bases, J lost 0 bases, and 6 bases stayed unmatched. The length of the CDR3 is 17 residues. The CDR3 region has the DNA TGTGCCAGCAGTTCCGGGACAGCGAGCTCTGGGGCCAACGTCCTGACTTTC. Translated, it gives CASSSGTASSGANVLTF.